This TCR beta chain was captured by sequencing in a study of T cell responses to AZD1222 COVID-19 vaccine. Assay used: immunoSEQ multiplex PCR; TCRdb lists only in-frame clones, some missing. Altogether approximately 140,000 clones are present, approximately 88% being singletons, with the ten largest covering roughly 15%. The sequencing here drew on peripheral blood, taken on day 0 of AZD1222 vaccination. The TCR originated in an adult in good health.

CDR3 protein: CASSLMRSNRQYF. The CDR3 coding sequence is TGTGCCAGCAGTTTGATGAGGTCAAATCGGCAGTACTTC. This chain joins TRBV28 and TRBJ2-7; no firm D call. CDR1 MDHEN and CDR2 SYDVKM come from the germline V gene. The CDR3 loop spans 13 amino acids. V was shortened by 3 bases and J by 9 bases, with 15 bases between the two germline ends.